This T cell receptor beta chain was documented in a study of T cell responses to AZD1222 COVID-19 vaccine. Findings of the study overall: Donors were chiefly white British, with a greater number of females, and clonal diversity was perhaps underestimated. Elevations in Spike-specific TCR breadth and depth followed administration of two AZD1222 doses. Seropositive AZD1222 recipients at baseline numbered only 5 to 7.

The repertoire was sequenced with immunoSEQ multiplex PCR; TCRdb's copy has only in-frame clones and lacks some. The sample lists approximately 140,000 clones; approximately 90% were seen once. The CDR3 consists of 13 residues. Trimming took off 2 bases at V and 5 bases at J, with 9 bases between the two ends. This clone showed up just a few times. Its antigen is currently unknown. This chain uses TRBV12-3 or TRBV12-4 with TRBJ1-1; the D gene is possibly TRBD1 (5 bases). The receptor was derived from an adult who received the AZD1222 COVID-19 vaccine. The sample was peripheral blood, taken 28 days after the second AZD1222 dose. DNA for the CDR3: TGTGCCAGCAGTTTAACAGGTTATACTGAAGCTTTCTTT. Protein: CASSLTGYTEAFF.